This paragraph reports one TCR beta chain. No antigen is known for it. No clone much larger than this one lies a single base away; base qualities are absent. This specimen comes from a study of PD-1 blockade in classical Hodgkin lymphoma (TCRdb year 2020). Background for the entire study: Nivolumab dosing was 3 mg/kg intravenously every 2 weeks, continuing until either disease progression or unacceptable toxicity. To define a peripheral blood immune signature of response to PD-1 blockade in classical Hodgkin lymphoma, the study combined TCR beta sequencing with CyTOF. Paper-wide results and their limitations: Lower diversity was observed in patients in whom nivolumab was started less than 1 year after ASCT, and these patients were excluded from later analyses so that confounding by immune reconstitution would be avoided. The study was restricted to a single clinical trial cohort, and the causes of repertoire differences, possibly disease activity or prior therapy, were left undefined. By C4D1, a significant rise was seen in CD4+ TCR diversity but not in CD8+ TCR diversity (p=0.0027 vs p=0.16), and the rise was most apparent among complete responders (p=0.02). Baseline diversity similar to that of newly diagnosed patients was observed in trial patients achieving complete response, whereas significantly lower diversity was observed in partial responders and progressors. Newly diagnosed patients were reported to have lower baseline TCR diversity than healthy donors, and relapsed/refractory patients were reported to have lower baseline TCR diversity still.

The Qiagen DNeasy kit was used to extract genomic DNA from unsorted PBMCs and from the negatively selected CD4+ and CD8+ fractions. TCR beta CDR3 regions were subjected to amplification by immunoSEQ multiplex PCR with primers that anneal to V and J segments. A synthetic immune receptor repertoire was used to minimize amplification bias, and any remaining bias was removed computationally after sequencing. Under the source paper's analysis protocol: Repertoire diversity was quantified as the Shannon entropy index using custom Python scripts. Unsorted, CD4+ and CD8+ repertoires were analyzed separately, except in combined analyses where CD4+ and CD8+ sequences were merged in silico. A clone was considered expanded if an increase in frequency of at least 2-fold after treatment relative to C1D1 was found, and a pseudocount of 0.5 was applied to clones undetected at baseline. Singleton clones were defined as clones with 0 or 1 copy at C1D1, and non-singleton clones were defined as clones with 2 or more copies. Clones expanded in unsorted samples were annotated as CD4+, CD8+ or unknown by matching protein sequences in sorted samples from the same patient. Wilcoxon tests on paired samples were used to test diversity changes from C1D1 to C4D1. TCRdb limited this immuneACCESS table to in-frame rearrangements with V and J called. A share of clones is missing; checked studies link under half to unresolved V genes, and the rest is unexplained. The V and J calls and clone size are taken from that table; D and trimming were inferred from the DNA. In this sample the table shows tens of thousands of clones, about nine tenths of which occur a single time. Under 3.5% of the sample is in the top ten clones.

For CDR1 and CDR2, the germline V gene lists ENHRY and SYGVKD. Trimming accounts for 4 bases at V and 11 bases at J, while the number of junction bases matched to no gene is 22. The CDR3 goes from the cysteine to the phenylalanine over 18 residues. Only CDR3 DNA is held: 54 bases, read in frame from base 1. The time point label, as the study defines it: cycle 4 day 1 (C4D1), after five to seven weeks of nivolumab. Every trial patient had relapsed after autologous stem cell transplantation, and cohorts A, B and C differed in prior brentuximab vedotin exposure. The trial cohort comprised about 60 patients with relapsed/refractory classical Hodgkin lymphoma whose best overall responses were complete response, partial response or progressive disease. Trial patients were treated with single-agent nivolumab in the multi-cohort phase II CheckMate 205 trial. An independent review committee assessed best overall response using the 2007 International Working Group response criteria. Trial PBMCs were collected immediately before nivolumab initiation (C1D1) and during therapy at cycle 2 day 1 and cycle 4 day 1. Peripheral blood was collected in 8 mL Vacutainer Cell Preparation Tubes, from which PBMCs were isolated by centrifugation and then cryopreserved.

The material sequenced was peripheral blood mononuclear cells (PBMCs), taken before the fourth cycle of nivolumab. The V and J genes are TRBV10-3 and TRBJ2-5, and TRBD1 aligns with 10 junction nucleotides. The receptor was isolated from a human donor with classical Hodgkin lymphoma. The bases are TGTGCCATCAGTGGGACCCTCCTGACGGGACAGGGGACTCAGGAGCAGTACTTC. Translation gives CAISGTLLTGQGTQEQYF.